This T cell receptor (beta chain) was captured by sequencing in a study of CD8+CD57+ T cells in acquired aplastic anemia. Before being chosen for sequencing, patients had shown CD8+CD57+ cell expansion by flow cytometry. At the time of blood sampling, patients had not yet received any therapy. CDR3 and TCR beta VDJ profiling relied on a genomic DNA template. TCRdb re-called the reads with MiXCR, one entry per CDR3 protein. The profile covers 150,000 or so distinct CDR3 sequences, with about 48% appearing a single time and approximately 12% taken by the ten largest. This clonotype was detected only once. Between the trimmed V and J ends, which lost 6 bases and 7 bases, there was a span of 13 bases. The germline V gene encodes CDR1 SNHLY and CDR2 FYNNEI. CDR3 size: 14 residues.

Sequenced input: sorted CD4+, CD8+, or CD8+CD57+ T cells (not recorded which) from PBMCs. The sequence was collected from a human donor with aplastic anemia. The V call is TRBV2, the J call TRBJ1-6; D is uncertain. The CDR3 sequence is CASSQRAPNSPLHF. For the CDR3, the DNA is TGTGCCAGCAGCCAGCGGGCCCCAAATTCACCCCTCCACTTT.